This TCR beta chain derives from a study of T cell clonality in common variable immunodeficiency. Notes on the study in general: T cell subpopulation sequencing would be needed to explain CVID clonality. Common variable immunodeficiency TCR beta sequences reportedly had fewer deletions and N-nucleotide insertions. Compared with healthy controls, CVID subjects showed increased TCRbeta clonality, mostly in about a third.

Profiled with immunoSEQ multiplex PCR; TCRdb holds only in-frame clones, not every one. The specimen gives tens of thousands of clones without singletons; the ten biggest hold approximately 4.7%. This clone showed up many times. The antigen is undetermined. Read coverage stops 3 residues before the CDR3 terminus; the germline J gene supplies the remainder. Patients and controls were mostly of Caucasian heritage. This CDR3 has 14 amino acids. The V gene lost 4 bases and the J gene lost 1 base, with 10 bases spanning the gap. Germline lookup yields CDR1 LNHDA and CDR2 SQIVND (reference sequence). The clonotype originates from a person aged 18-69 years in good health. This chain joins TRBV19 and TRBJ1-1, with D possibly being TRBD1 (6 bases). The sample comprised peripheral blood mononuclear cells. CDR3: CASSTWGQNTEAFF. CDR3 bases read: TGTGCCAGTAGTACCTGGGGACAGAACACTGAA.